A selection of T cell receptor beta chains follows, all from one sample in a study of blood T cell repertoires in COVID-19. Libraries were prepared by immunoSEQ multiplex PCR; TCRdb keeps only in-frame clonotypes and omits some of them. The table lists some 240,000 clones, 89% of them singletons. What was sequenced was peripheral blood. The origin of the receptors is a woman in her thirties or forties who had recovered from COVID-19. Both conserved end residues are part of each CDR3. D genes are given only for firm matches. Only some rows state a clone size, as once, few, many or a class for expanded clones.

v_gene,d_gene,j_gene,abundance,CDR3aa,CDR3nt
TRBV27,TRBD1,TRBJ2-1,-,CASSLTGQGFRNEQFF,TGTGCCAGCAGTTTGACCGGACAGGGGTTTCGCAATGAGCAGTTCTTC
TRBV30,TRBD1,TRBJ1-2,once,CAWSVGGLNYGYTF,TGTGCCTGGAGTGTAGGGGGCCTTAACTATGGCTACACCTTC
TRBV5-1,-,TRBJ2-5,once,CASSLGQEGGTQYF,TGCGCCAGCAGCCTTGGACAGGAGGGCGGGACCCAGTACTTC
TRBV4-3,TRBD2,TRBJ2-2,-,CASSQGTSGRVTGELFF,TGCGCCAGCAGCCAAGGGACTAGCGGGAGAGTAACCGGGGAGCTGTTTTTT
TRBV5-5,TRBD2,TRBJ2-3,-,CASSLFPGRASSRTDTQYF,TGTGCCAGCAGCTTGTTTCCCGGGAGGGCCAGTTCAAGAACAGATACGCAGTATTTT
TRBV5-1,TRBD1,TRBJ1-4,once,CASSLGTGEEKLFF,TGCGCCAGCAGCTTGGGGACAGGGGAGGAAAAACTGTTTTTT
TRBV3-1/TRBV3-2,TRBD1,TRBJ1-4,-,CASSQEGSGGIEKLFF,TGTGCCAGCAGCCAAGAAGGTTCAGGGGGCATTGAAAAACTGTTTTTT
TRBV5-6,TRBD2,TRBJ2-7,once,CASSLAERGTSYEQYF,TGTGCCAGCAGCTTGGCGGAGCGGGGGACCTCCTACGAGCAGTACTTC
TRBV5-1,-,TRBJ1-1,-,CASSLTGGTEAFF,TGCGCCAGCAGCTTAACCGGAGGTACTGAAGCTTTCTTT
TRBV7-9,-,TRBJ1-2,few,CASSFPSGLGYTF,TGTGCCAGCAGCTTTCCGTCAGGACTTGGCTACACCTTC
TRBV28,-,TRBJ1-1,-,CASRPGSVGALAFF,TGTGCCAGCAGACCAGGTTCCGTGGGGGCTTTGGCTTTCTTT
TRBV27,TRBD1,TRBJ2-1,once,CASSLSGQANSSYNEQFF,TGTGCCAGCAGTTTATCGGGACAGGCGAATAGCTCCTACAATGAGCAGTTCTTC
TRBV6-5,TRBD1,TRBJ1-2,-,CASSRRTGGRVGYTF,TGTGCCAGCAGTCGGCGGACAGGGGGCAGGGTTGGCTACACCTTC
TRBV18,TRBD2,TRBJ2-3,-,CASSRRSGRASDTQYF,TGTGCCAGCTCACGACGTAGCGGGAGGGCGTCAGATACGCAGTATTTT
TRBV28,TRBD1,TRBJ1-6,-,CASSLDRGLSPLHF,TGTGCCAGCAGCCTTGATAGGGGGCTCTCACCCCTCCACTTT
TRBV13,-,TRBJ1-2,-,CASSQPSARVYGYTF,TGTGCCAGCAGTCAACCGAGCGCCAGGGTCTATGGCTACACCTTC
TRBV7-8,TRBD2,TRBJ2-1,-,CASSSGLAPNSNEQFF,TGTGCCAGCAGCTCGGGACTAGCCCCGAATAGTAATGAGCAGTTCTTC
TRBV6-5,-,TRBJ2-3,-,CASSLLLDTQYF,TGTGCCAGCAGTTTACTACTAGATACGCAGTATTTT
TRBV5-6,-,TRBJ1-1,-,CASSPRGGSTEAFF,TGTGCCAGCAGCCCGAGGGGGGGGAGCACTGAAGCTTTCTTT
TRBV10-3,-,TRBJ1-2,once,CAILKQGYGYTF,TGTGCCATCTTGAAACAGGGCTATGGCTACACCTTC
TRBV5-6,-,TRBJ2-5,-,CASSYPPSGETQYF,TGTGCCAGCAGTTATCCACCCTCAGGCGAGACCCAGTACTTC
TRBV24-1,TRBD2,TRBJ2-1,once,CATSDFAGTSGGNYNEQFF,TGTGCCACCAGTGATTTTGCCGGGACTAGCGGGGGAAACTACAATGAGCAGTTCTTC
TRBV2,-,TRBJ1-3,-,CASSEGQGRNTIYF,TGTGCCAGCAGTGAAGGGCAGGGGAGAAACACCATATATTTT
TRBV5-6,-,TRBJ1-6,-,CASSLAGVVSPLHF,TGTGCCAGCAGCTTGGCAGGGGTGGTATCACCCCTCCACTTT
TRBV10-2,TRBD1,TRBJ1-1,-,CASRKQGATEAFF,TGCGCCAGCAGAAAACAGGGGGCAACTGAAGCTTTCTTT
TRBV2,-,TRBJ1-5,-,CASSDYGAEIAQHF,TGTGCCAGCAGTGACTATGGGGCCGAGATAGCCCAGCATTTT
TRBV3-1/TRBV3-2,-,TRBJ1-2,-,CASSQTQTGYTF,TGTGCCAGCAGCCAGACACAAACTGGCTACACCTTC
TRBV28,TRBD2,TRBJ2-7,-,CASSPPSGTSQQYF,TGTGCCAGCAGTCCCCCAAGCGGGACTAGCCAGCAGTACTTC
TRBV6-5,TRBD1,TRBJ2-1,-,CASKTGTGIEFF,TGTGCCAGCAAAACCGGGACAGGGATCGAGTTCTTC
TRBV4-1,TRBD1,TRBJ2-7,-,CASSSGQGAGEQYF,TGCGCCAGCAGCTCGGGACAGGGGGCTGGCGAGCAGTACTTC
TRBV4-3,TRBD2,TRBJ2-2,-,CASSQDLGQAGGGELFF,TGCGCCAGCAGCCAAGATCTAGGGCAGGCGGGAGGGGGGGAGCTGTTTTTT
TRBV4-1,TRBD1,TRBJ1-1,-,CASSQTPAPGGRFSEAFF,TGCGCCAGCAGCCAAACCCCTGCCCCAGGGGGGCGGTTTAGTGAAGCTTTCTTT
TRBV6-5,-,TRBJ1-1,-,CATGRGSSEAFF,TGTGCCACGGGCCGGGGGAGCTCTGAAGCTTTCTTT
TRBV5-6,TRBD1,TRBJ1-6,-,CASGLGATGGSPLHF,TGTGCCAGCGGCTTAGGGGCTACAGGGGGTTCACCCCTCCACTTT
TRBV5-5,-,TRBJ1-4,-,CASSPGGVNEKLFF,TGTGCCAGCAGTCCCGGGGGGGTTAATGAAAAACTGTTTTTT
TRBV24-1,-,TRBJ1-5,-,CATSGGPLDQPQHF,TGTGCCACCAGTGGGGGCCCCCTGGATCAGCCCCAGCATTTT
TRBV5-6,TRBD1,TRBJ1-2,-,CASSADRGYYGYTF,TGTGCCAGCAGCGCGGACAGGGGGTACTATGGCTACACCTTC
TRBV11-2,TRBD1,TRBJ1-2,-,CASSSRTGGNDGYTF,TGTGCCAGCAGCTCTAGGACAGGGGGCAATGATGGCTACACCTTC
TRBV10-2,TRBD2,TRBJ2-1,-,CASSVAGVGFF,TGCGCCAGCAGTGTTGCGGGGGTCGGGTTCTTC
TRBV5-1,TRBD1,TRBJ2-5,-,CASSKIIGTGGGIQETQYF,TGCGCCAGCAGCAAAATAATAGGGACAGGGGGCGGGATACAAGAGACCCAGTACTTC
TRBV5-6,-,TRBJ1-1,-,CASSLGGPEAFF,TGTGCCAGCAGCTTGGGGGGGCCTGAAGCTTTCTTT
TRBV29-1,-,TRBJ2-2,-,CSVDPNPNTGELFF,TGCAGCGTTGACCCTAATCCGAACACCGGGGAGCTGTTTTTT
TRBV4-3,-,TRBJ1-1,-,CASSQDQRREGTEAFF,TGCGCCAGCAGCCAAGATCAGCGCAGGGAGGGCACTGAAGCTTTCTTT
TRBV5-4,TRBD1,TRBJ2-4,-,CASSWDRERVQYF,TGTGCCAGCAGCTGGGACAGGGAAAGGGTTCAGTACTTC
TRBV5-4,-,TRBJ1-4,-,CASSSGTGGREKLFF,TGTGCCAGCAGCTCTGGTACGGGGGGACGAGAAAAACTGTTTTTT
TRBV3-1/TRBV3-2,-,TRBJ1-2,-,CASSATDRSSYGYTF,TGTGCCAGCAGCGCCACCGACAGGAGTTCCTATGGCTACACCTTC
TRBV5-1,-,TRBJ1-3,-,CASSPFGPPGNTIYF,TGCGCCAGCAGCCCTTTCGGTCCCCCGGGAAACACCATATATTTT
TRBV6-5,TRBD2,TRBJ2-2,-,CASSRGRTGELFF,TGTGCCAGCAGTCGCGGGAGGACCGGGGAGCTGTTTTTT
TRBV5-1,TRBD2,TRBJ2-3,few,CASSMTSGNTDTQYF,TGCGCCAGCAGCATGACTAGCGGGAACACAGATACGCAGTATTTT
TRBV3-1/TRBV3-2,-,TRBJ2-3,-,CASSVYTDTQYF,TGTGCCAGCAGCGTCTACACAGATACGCAGTATTTT
TRBV23-1,TRBD2,TRBJ2-3,-,CASSQTSGSTDTQYF,TGCGCCAGCAGTCAGACTAGCGGGAGCACAGATACGCAGTATTTT
TRBV27,-,TRBJ1-1,-,CASWEGGTEAFF,TGTGCCAGCTGGGAGGGCGGGACTGAAGCTTTCTTT